This T cell receptor beta chain was recorded in a study of blood T cell repertoires in COVID-19. At the level of the study: Whether acute or convalescent, the COVID-19 samples came from the United States, Italy and Spain. PBMCs, B-cell-depleted T cells, or T cells provided the cDNA or gDNA that made up the material.

Germline assignment: CDR1 MRHNA and CDR2 SNTAGT. The CDR3 totals 15 residues. As concerns this clone: The junction differs from germline at one of its ends, possibly a read error.

Methods used by the authors: For nucleated cells, counts were estimated from reference gene primer amplification. Method: immunoSEQ multiplex PCR; TCRdb's copy keeps in-frame clones and lacks some. V and J calls and clone size are those listed in that table; D and trimming were worked out from the DNA. The sample lists roughly 100,000 clones, about four fifths occurring once. The specimen was peripheral blood. The TCR sequence derives from a woman aged 70-85 years with acute or convalescent COVID-19. The J gene is TRBJ2-1, the V gene TRBV6-4; D ambiguous. In DNA, the CDR3 is TGTGCCAGCAGTGTTGTGAGAGGCACGAACAATAAGCAGTTCTTC. It yields the protein CASSVVRGTNNKQFF.